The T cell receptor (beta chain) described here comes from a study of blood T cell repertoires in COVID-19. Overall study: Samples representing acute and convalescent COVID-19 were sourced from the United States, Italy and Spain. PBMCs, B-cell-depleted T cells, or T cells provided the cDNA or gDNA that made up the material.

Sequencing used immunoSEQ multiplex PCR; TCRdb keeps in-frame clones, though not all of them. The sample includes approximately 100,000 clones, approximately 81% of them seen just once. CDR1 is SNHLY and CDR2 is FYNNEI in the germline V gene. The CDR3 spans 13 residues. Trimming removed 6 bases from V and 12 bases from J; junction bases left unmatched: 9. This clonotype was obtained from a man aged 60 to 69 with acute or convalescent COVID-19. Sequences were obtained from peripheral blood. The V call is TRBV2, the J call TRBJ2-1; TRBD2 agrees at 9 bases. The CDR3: CASRRTLAGRQFF. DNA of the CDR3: TGTGCCAGCAGGCGGACGCTAGCGGGGAGGCAGTTCTTC.